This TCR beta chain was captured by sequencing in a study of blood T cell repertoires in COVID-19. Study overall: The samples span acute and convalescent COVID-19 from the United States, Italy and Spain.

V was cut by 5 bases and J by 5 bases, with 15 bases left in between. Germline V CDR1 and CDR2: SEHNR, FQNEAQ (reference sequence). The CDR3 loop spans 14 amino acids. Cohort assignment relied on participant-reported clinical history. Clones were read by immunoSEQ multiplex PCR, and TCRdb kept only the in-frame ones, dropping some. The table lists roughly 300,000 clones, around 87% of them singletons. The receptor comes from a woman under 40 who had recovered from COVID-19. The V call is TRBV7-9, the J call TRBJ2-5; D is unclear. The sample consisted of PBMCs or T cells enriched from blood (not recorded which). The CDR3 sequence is CASSTRSAVETQYF. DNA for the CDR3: TGTGCCAGCAGCACGCGGAGCGCTGTGGAGACCCAGTACTTC.